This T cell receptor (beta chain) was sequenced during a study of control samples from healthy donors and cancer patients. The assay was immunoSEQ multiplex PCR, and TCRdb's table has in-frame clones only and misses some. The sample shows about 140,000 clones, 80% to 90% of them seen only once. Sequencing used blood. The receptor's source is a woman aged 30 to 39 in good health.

The CDR3 sequence: CASSLHGPGTGSPLHF. The DNA for the CDR3 is TGTGCCAGCAGCTTACACGGGCCGGGGACCGGTTCACCCCTCCACTTT. The chain has TRBV7-9 and TRBJ1-6; perhaps TRBD1 as D (5 bases). V lost 2 bases to trimming and J lost 9 bases, with 17 bases between them. Germline CDR1 is SEHNR and CDR2 is FQNEAQ (reference sequence). This CDR3 is 16 amino acids long.